This TCR beta chain came from a study of blood T cells in healthy people across ages. Peripheral blood was drawn, approximately 9.7 milliliters per donor. For this clonotype: Its specificity is unknown.

CDR3 length equals 13 residues. V lost 10 bases, J lost 9 bases, and 16 bases lay in between. The use of a sample-barcoded 5' primer and a J-beta primer mix characterized a second PCR of roughly 6 to 11 cycles. MiXCR, applied by TCRdb to the 5' RACE reads, yields one record per CDR3 protein. The table has 1.5 million to 2 million distinct CDR3 sequences, approximately 40% seen once. Broader study findings: There were more naive CD4+ cells and higher diversity in long-lived donors than in aged donors. With unsorted PBMCs, a conclusive comparison of naive versus antigen-experienced cells was not possible.

This rearrangement joins TRBV12-3 or TRBV12-4 to TRBJ1-6, with D perhaps TRBD1 (5 bases). The source is a human donor in good health. Sequenced material: blood. CDR3 region: CATARDVGSPLHF. The CDR3 DNA reads as TGTGCCACCGCGCGGGACGTCGGTTCACCCCTCCACTTT.